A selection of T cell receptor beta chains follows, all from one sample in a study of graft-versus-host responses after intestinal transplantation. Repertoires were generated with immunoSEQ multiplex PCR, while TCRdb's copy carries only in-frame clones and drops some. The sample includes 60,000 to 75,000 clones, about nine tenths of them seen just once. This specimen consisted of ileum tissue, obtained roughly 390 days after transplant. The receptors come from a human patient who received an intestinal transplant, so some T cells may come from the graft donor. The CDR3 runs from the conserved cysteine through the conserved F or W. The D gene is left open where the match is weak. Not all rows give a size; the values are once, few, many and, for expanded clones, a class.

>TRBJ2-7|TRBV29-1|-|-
TGCAGCGTTGAAGGACAGGACGACGAGCAGTACTTC
CSVEGQDDEQYF
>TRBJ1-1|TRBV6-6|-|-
TGTGCCAGCAGTTACAGGGAGTTCTTCACTGAAGCTTTCTTT
CASSYREFFTEAFF
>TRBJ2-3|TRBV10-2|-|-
TGCGCCAGTCATTATGCAGATACGCAGTATTTT
CASHYADTQYF
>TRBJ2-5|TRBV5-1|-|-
TGCGCCAGCAGCGGCGGGACTCCCCAAGAGACCCAGTACTTC
CASSGGTPQETQYF
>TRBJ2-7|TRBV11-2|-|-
TGTGCCAGCTCAATAACAGAGACCTACGAGCAGTACTTC
CASSITETYEQYF
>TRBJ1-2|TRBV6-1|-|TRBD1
TGTGCCAGCTTCAGGGAGGGGGCGACCTATGGCTACACCTTC
CASFREGATYGYTF
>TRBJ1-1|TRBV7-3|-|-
TGTGCCAGCAGCCGAAATGGGGCGTGGGACACTGAAGCTTTCTTT
CASSRNGAWDTEAFF
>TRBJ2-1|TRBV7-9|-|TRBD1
TGTGCCAGCAGCTCGGACAGGGCTGGACCCGGCGATGAGCAGTTCTTC
CASSSDRAGPGDEQFF
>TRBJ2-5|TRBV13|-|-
TGTGCCAGCAGCTTCTGGGGATGGGAGACCCAGTACTTC
CASSFWGWETQYF
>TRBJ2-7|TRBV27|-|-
TGTGCCAGCAGTCGGTACCCTAGGGATGAGCAGTACTTC
CASSRYPRDEQYF
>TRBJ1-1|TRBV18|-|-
TGTGCCAGCTCACCCGACACCTACACTGAAGCTTTCTTT
CASSPDTYTEAFF
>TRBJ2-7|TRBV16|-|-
TGTGCCAGCAGCCATAAAACCTCCTACGAGCAGTACTTC
CASSHKTSYEQYF
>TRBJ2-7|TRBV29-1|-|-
TGCAGCGTTCTCAAGGGCGAGCAGTACTTC
CSVLKGEQYF
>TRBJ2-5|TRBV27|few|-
TGTGCCAGCAGCCCGGGCGCCCTACTTATAGAGACCCAGTACTTC
CASSPGALLIETQYF
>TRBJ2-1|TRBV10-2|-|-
TGCGCCAGCAGTGGGTCCCGAGTAGCCAATGAGCAGTTCTTC
CASSGSRVANEQFF
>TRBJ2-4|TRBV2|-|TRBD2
TGTGCCAGCAGCGACGTACGGGGGGGCCCCATTCAGTACTTC
CASSDVRGGPIQYF
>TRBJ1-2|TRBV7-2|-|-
TGTGCCAGCAGCTTAGTGGCAGGGCTCACGGGCTATGGCTACACCTTC
CASSLVAGLTGYGYTF
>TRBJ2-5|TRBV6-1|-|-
TGTGCCAGCAAATCTAGCTCGGCCCCAGGGACCCAGTACTTC
CASKSSSAPGTQYF
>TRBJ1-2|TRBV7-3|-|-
TGTGCCAGCAGCTTAACGGCAGGGGATATCTATGGCTACACCTTC
CASSLTAGDIYGYTF
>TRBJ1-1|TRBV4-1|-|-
TGCGCCAGCAGCCAAGGTGGTCAGAACACTGAAGCTTTCTTT
CASSQGGQNTEAFF
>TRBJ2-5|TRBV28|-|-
TGTGCCAGCAGTCACCCGGATGGGGGGGAGACCCAGTACTTC
CASSHPDGGETQYF
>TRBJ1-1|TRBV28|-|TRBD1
TGTGCCAGCAGCCTTTCGGGGATGCGGGACAGGGGGCGCGTGACTGAAGCTTTCTTT
CASSLSGMRDRGRVTEAFF
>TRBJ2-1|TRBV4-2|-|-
TGTGCCAGCAGCCCTAGCGCCCCCTACAATGAGCAGTTCTTC
CASSPSAPYNEQFF
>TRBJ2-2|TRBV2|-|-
TGTGCCAGCAGTGGGACCTTCACCGGGGAGCTGTTTTTT
CASSGTFTGELFF
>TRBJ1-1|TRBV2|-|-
TGTGCCAGCAGCGATCTGGGGCGTGAAGCTTTCTTT
CASSDLGREAFF
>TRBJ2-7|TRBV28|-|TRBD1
TGTGCCAGCAGTTTAGGGACAGGCCTCTACGAGCAGTACTTC
CASSLGTGLYEQYF
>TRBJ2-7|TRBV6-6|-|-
TGTGCCAGCAGCCGGGACTTTAGGTCCTACGAGCAGTACTTC
CASSRDFRSYEQYF
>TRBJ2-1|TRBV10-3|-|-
TGTGCCATCAGTGAGTCAGGGGGGCCTGAGCAGTTCTTC
CAISESGGPEQFF
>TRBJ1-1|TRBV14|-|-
TGTGCCAGCAGCCAAGTAGGGGGCACTGAAGCTTTCTTT
CASSQVGGTEAFF
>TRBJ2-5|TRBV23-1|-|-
TGCGCCAGCTCCCTCCCAGGGACCCCAGAGACCCAGTACTTC
CASSLPGTPETQYF
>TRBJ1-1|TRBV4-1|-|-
TGCGCCAGCAGCCTGTTTGTGGACACTGAAGCTTTCTTT
CASSLFVDTEAFF
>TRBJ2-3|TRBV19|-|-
TGTGCCACGGGACAACTTAGCACAGATACGCAGTATTTT
CATGQLSTDTQYF
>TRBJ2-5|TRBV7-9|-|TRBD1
TGTGCCAGCAGCTACCACACAGGGGGGGAGACCCAGTACTTC
CASSYHTGGETQYF
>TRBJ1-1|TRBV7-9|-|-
TGTGCCAGCAGCTTTTCCAGGTCGGCGGGCACTGAAGCTTTCTTT
CASSFSRSAGTEAFF
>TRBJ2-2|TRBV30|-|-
TGTGCCTGTTCATCCTCCGCGCGGAGCGGCGCCGGGGAGCTGTTTTTT
CACSSSARSGAGELFF
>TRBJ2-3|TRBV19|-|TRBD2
TGTGCCAGTAGTATAGGTACGGGACTAGTGTCTCATACGCAGTATTTT
CASSIGTGLVSHTQYF
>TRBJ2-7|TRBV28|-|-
TGTGCCAGCAGTCCCGGTCTAGGACCTTACGAGCAGTACTTC
CASSPGLGPYEQYF
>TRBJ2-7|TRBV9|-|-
TGTGCCAGCAGCGTGAGAACTCCTATATACGAGCAGTACTTC
CASSVRTPIYEQYF
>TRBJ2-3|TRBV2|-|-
TGTGCCAGCGGGTCGATGCCGGGCACCTACCCTAGCACGCAGTATTTT
CASGSMPGTYPSTQYF
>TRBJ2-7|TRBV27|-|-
TGTGCCAGCAGTACTTTTGGGAGGTACGAGCAGTACTTC
CASSTFGRYEQYF
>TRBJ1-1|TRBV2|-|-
TGTGCCACCAAGGGACTGATGAACACTGAAGCTTTCTTT
CATKGLMNTEAFF
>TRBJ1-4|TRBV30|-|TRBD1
TGTGCCTGGAGTGCATGGGACAGGGACAATGAAAAACTGTTTTTT
CAWSAWDRDNEKLFF
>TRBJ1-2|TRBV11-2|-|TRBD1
TGTGCCAGCAGCTTAGTTTCAGGGGGAGGTGGCTATGGCTACACCTTC
CASSLVSGGGGYGYTF
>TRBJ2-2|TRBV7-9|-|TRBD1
TGTGCCAGCAGTTGGACAGGGGTCGACACCGGGGAGCTGTTTTTT
CASSWTGVDTGELFF
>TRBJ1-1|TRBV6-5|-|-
TGTGCCAGCAGCCCTACAGGTATGAACACTGAAGCTTTCTTT
CASSPTGMNTEAFF
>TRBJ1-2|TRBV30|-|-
TGTGCCTGGAACGGTGGTGGGGACTATGGCTACACCTTC
CAWNGGGDYGYTF
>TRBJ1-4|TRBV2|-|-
TGTGCCAGCAGTCATCCCGGGACACCGGGTGAAAAACTGTTTTTT
CASSHPGTPGEKLFF
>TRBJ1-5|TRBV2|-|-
TGTGCCAGCAGTGACAGCTCGAAGAGGGGTATTCGCAATCAGCCCCAGCATTTT
CASSDSSKRGIRNQPQHF
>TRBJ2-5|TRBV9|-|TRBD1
TGTGCCAGCAGTCCCGGACAGGGGGGAAAGACCCAGTACTTC
CASSPGQGGKTQYF
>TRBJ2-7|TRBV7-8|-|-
TGTGCCAGCAGTCCCCAGGAGTTCTTATCCCCCTACGAGCAGTACTTC
CASSPQEFLSPYEQYF
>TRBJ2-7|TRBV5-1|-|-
TGCGCCAGCAGCTTGGGTTACGAGCAGTACTTC
CASSLGYEQYF
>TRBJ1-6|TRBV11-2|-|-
TGTGCCAGCAGCTTAAACCCGTTCTCTTCTCAGAACCTCCACTTT
CASSLNPFSSQNLHF